These T cell receptor beta chains were read from a single sample in a study of cytomegalovirus exposure and HLA in healthy donors. Repertoires were generated with immunoSEQ multiplex PCR, while TCRdb's copy carries only in-frame clones and drops some. The profile covers about 280,000 clones, with around 89% appearing a single time and around 0.9% taken by the ten largest. Sequencing input: PBMCs. The receptors stem from a woman aged 18-29 years in good health and CMV-seronegative. The conserved cysteine and the conserved F or W are not part of the CDR3 here.

cdr3_length	j_call	v_call	cdr3_aa
15	TRBJ1-4	TRBV5-6	ASSSTGEISTNEKLF
11	TRBJ1-1	TRBV5-1	ASSLVTSGVAF
14	TRBJ1-4	TRBV25-1	ASSYGQSATNEKLF
11	TRBJ2-1	TRBV6-5	ASSSLLDRLLI
13	TRBJ2-1	TRBV11-2	ASSLLAVSYNEQF
10	TRBJ2-1	TRBV2	ASSLREGGQF
13	TRBJ2-1	TRBV7-2	ASSDYRVAGNEQF
11	TRBJ2-2	TRBV29-1	SVDAGFTGELF
13	TRBJ1-1	TRBV27	ASSLVGQGSTEAF
11	TRBJ2-1	TRBV6-4	ASSDSTESVLF
13	TRBJ2-7	TRBV11-2	ASSFYAGQPYEQY
10	TRBJ2-7	TRBV28	ALGGGSDEQY
12	TRBJ1-2	TRBV6-5	ASTRAYREPGYT
14	TRBJ1-1	TRBV11-2	ASSPAAQTPSTEAF
14	TRBJ2-6	TRBV7-6	ASSLGLLRGANVLT
11	TRBJ2-1	TRBV10-3	AIGLADRNEQF
12	TRBJ2-7	TRBV27	ASSLVGGRYEQY
14	TRBJ2-1	TRBV7-3	ASTLPLSHHYNEQF
13	TRBJ2-2	TRBV5-1	ASRMISTNTGELF
11	TRBJ2-7	TRBV28	ASRHTGGYEQY
10	TRBJ2-7	TRBV28	ASSMATYEQY
12	TRBJ1-2	TRBV28	ASRGTGMIYGYT
12	TRBJ2-7	TRBV18	ASSSYIDRDEQY
12	TRBJ1-2	TRBV7-9	ASSFRDRGNGYT
12	TRBJ2-7	TRBV19	ASSVRDRIYEQY
12	TRBJ2-7	TRBV7-2	ASSLSGRAGEQY
13	TRBJ2-7	TRBV27	ASSSPGQGYYEQY
13	TRBJ1-6	TRBV6-6	ASRGDRGLDSPLH
13	TRBJ2-7	TRBV28	ASSFSGRVPYEQY